In its sample, the clone carrying this T cell receptor (beta chain) was seen many times. Its antigen remains unknown. The CDR3 covers 13 residues. Germline assignment: CDR1 GTSNPN and CDR2 SVGIG (reference sequence). V was clipped by 4 bases and J by 1 base; unmatched bases: 1. The sample is drawn from a study of early T cells in non-severe SARS-CoV-2 infection. Study overall: Sequencing input comprised bulk RNA from unsorted whole blood; chain pairing was not available.

Study-wide points: Matches to VDJdb favored anti-spike CD8 responses and missed private and CD4 specificities.

Tagging with unique molecular identifiers was applied to individual cDNA molecules. Using its own MiXCR run on the 5' RACE reads, TCRdb lists one record per CDR3 protein. Among 45,000 to 75,000 distinct CDR3 sequences listed, around an eighth were seen once. The clonotype originates from an adult who was a healthcare worker with PCR-confirmed SARS-CoV-2 infection or an uninfected control (not recorded which). The source material was whole blood. The V call is TRBV30, the J call TRBJ1-1; TRBD1 matches 9 bases. In DNA form, the CDR3 reads TGTGCCTGGAAGGGACAGGGGAACACTGAAGCTTTCTTT. This gives the protein CAWKGQGNTEAFF.